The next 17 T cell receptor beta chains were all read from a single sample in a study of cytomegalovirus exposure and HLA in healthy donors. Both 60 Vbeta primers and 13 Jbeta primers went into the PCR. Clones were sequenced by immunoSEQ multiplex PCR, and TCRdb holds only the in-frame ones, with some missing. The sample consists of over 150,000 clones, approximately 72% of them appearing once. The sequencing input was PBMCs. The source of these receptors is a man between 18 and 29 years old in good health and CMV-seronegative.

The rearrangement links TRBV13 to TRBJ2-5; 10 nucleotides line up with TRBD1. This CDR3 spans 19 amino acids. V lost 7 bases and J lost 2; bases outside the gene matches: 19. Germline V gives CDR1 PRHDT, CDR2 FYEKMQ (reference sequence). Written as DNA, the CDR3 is TGTGCCAGCACCGATTCCGGGACAGGGGACGATAGTCTTCAAGAGACCCAGTACTTC. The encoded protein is CASTDSGTGDDSLQETQYF.

CDR3 in DNA: TGCGCCAGCGAGGTTAGGGGTAAACTCAAAAACATTCAGTACTTC. Its protein is CASEVRGKLKNIQYF. The chain is built from TRBV5-1 and TRBJ2-4; tentative D call: TRBD1 (5 bases). The CDR3 consists of 15 residues. Germline CDR1 reads SGHRS; CDR2 reads YFSETQ. The V end lost 7 bases, the J end lost 3 bases, and 17 bases lay between the germline ends.

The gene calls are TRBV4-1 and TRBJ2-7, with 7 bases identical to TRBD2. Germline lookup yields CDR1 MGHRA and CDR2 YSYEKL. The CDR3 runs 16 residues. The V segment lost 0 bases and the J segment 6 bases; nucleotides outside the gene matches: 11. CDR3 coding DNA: TGCGCCAGCAGCCAAGATCCCGGGGAGGGAACCTCCGAGCAGTACTTC. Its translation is CASSQDPGEGTSEQYF.

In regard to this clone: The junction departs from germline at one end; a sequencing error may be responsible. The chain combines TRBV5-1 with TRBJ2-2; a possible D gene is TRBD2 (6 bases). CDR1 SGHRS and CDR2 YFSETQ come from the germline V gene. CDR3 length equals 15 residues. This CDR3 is CASTLGGINTGELFF. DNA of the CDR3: TGCGCCAGCACCTTGGGCGGGATTAACACCGGGGAGCTGTTTTTT.

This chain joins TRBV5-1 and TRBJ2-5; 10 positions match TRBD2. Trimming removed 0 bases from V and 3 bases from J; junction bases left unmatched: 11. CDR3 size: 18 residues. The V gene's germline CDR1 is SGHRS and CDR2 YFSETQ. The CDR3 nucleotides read TGCGCCAGCAGCTTGGTAGTTGGAAGCGGGGGGGATGAAGAGACCCAGTACTTC. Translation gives CASSLVVGSGGDEETQYF.

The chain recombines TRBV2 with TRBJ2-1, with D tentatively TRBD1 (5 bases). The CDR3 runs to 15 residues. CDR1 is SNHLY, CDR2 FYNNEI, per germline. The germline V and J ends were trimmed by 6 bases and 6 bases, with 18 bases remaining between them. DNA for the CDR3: TGTGCCAGCAGGGCGGACACCACAGGAATCAATGAGCAGTTCTTC. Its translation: CASRADTTGINEQFF.

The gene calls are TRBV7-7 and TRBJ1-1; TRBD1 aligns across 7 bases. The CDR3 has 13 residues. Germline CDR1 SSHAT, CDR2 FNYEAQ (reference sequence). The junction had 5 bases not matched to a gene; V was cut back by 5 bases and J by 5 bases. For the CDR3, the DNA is TGTGCCAGCAGCCTAGACAGGGAGACTGAAGCTTTCTTT. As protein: CASSLDRETEAFF.

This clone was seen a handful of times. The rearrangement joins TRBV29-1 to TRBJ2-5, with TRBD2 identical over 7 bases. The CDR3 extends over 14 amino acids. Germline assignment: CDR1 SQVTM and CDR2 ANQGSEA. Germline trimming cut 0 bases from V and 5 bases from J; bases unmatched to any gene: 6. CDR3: CSVEDTGEGETQYF. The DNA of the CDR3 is TGCAGCGTTGAAGATACGGGGGAGGGGGAGACCCAGTACTTC.

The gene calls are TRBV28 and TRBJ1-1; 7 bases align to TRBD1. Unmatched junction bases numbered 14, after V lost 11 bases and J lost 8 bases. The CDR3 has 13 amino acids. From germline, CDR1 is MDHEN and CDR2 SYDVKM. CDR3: CAHTRTGSTEAFF. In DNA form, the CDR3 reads TGTGCCCATACTAGGACAGGCTCGACCGAAGCTTTCTTT.

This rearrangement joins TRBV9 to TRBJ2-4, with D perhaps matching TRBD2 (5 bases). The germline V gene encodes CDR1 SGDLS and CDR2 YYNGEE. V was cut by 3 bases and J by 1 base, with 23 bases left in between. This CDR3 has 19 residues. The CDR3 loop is CASSATLRRDLTAKNIQYF. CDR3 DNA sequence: TGTGCCAGCAGCGCAACCTTACGTCGGGATTTAACTGCCAAAAACATTCAGTACTTC.

The CDR3 loop reads CASSLDRGHNTGELFF. For the CDR3, the DNA is TGCGCCAGCAGCCTCGACAGGGGGCATAACACCGGGGAGCTGTTTTTT. This sequence joins TRBV4-1 and TRBJ2-2, with 10 bases matching TRBD1. Germline V gene lookup returns CDR1 MGHRA and CDR2 YSYEKL. Trimming took 4 bases from V and 2 from J; bases not matched to a gene: 4. There are 16 residues in the CDR3.

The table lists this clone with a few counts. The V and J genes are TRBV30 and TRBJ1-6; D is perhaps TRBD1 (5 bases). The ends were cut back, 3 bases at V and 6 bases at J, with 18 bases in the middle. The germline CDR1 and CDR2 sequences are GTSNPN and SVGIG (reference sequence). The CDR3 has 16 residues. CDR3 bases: TGTGCCTGGAGGTTGGGGGGTGGAGGTTCTAATTCACCCCTCCACTTT. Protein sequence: CAWRLGGGGSNSPLHF.

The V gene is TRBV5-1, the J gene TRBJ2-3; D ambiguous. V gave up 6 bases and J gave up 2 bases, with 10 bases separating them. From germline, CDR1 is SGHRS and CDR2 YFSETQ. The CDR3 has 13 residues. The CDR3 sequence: CASNSGLTDTQYF. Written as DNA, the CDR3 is TGCGCCAGCAATAGTGGGCTCACAGATACGCAGTATTTT.

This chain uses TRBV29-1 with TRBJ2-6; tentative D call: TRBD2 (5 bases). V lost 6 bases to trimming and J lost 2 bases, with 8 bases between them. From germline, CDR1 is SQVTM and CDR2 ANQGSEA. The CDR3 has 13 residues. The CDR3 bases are TGCAGCGTCGGAGGACCTGGGGCCAACGTCCTGACTTTC. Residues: CSVGGPGANVLTF. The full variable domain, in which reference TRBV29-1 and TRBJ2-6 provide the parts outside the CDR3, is SAVISQKPSRDICQRGTSLTIQCQVDSQVTMMFWYRQQPGQSLTLIATANQGSEATYESGFVIDKFPISRPNLTFSTLTVSNMSPEDSSIYLCSVGGPGANVLTFGAGSRLTVL.

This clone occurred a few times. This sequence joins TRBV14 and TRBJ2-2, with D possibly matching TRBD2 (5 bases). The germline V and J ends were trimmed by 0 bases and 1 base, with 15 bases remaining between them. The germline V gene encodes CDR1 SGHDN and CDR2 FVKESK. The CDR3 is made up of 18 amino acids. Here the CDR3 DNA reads TGTGCCAGCAGCCAAGATGAGGGAATACCTCTGAACACCGGGGAGCTGTTTTTT. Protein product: CASSQDEGIPLNTGELFF.

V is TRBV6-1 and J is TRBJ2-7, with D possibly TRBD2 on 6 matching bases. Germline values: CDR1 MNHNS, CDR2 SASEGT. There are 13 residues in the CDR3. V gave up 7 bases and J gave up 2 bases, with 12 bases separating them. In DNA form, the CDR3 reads TGTGCCAGCATCCCGGGGGACGCCTACGAGCAGTACTTC. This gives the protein CASIPGDAYEQYF.

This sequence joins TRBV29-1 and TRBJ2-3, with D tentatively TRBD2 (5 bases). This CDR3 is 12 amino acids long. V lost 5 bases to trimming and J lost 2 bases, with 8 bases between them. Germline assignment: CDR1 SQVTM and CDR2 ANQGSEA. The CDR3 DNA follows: TGCAGCGTTACGAGGGACACAGATACGCAGTATTTT. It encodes CSVTRDTDTQYF.